A single sample gave rise to the 20 T cell receptor beta chains below, sequenced in a study of tissue T cells after allogeneic stem cell transplantation. Described time point: mouse harvest day 7 after allogeneic transplant. Each mouse received 10^7 T-cell-depleted marrow cells plus 10^6 splenic CD5+ T cells by tail vein. Generated by immunoSEQ multiplex PCR, the TCRdb table keeps only in-frame clones and is missing some. The profile shows more than 10,000 clones, roughly two fifths of them singletons. Material for sequencing was skin. These receptors originate from a female BALB/c mouse given C57BL/6 T cells with graft-versus-host disease after an allogeneic hematopoietic cell transplant.

Only a few counts were recorded for this clone. The gene names here belong to mouse. The missing CDR3 end, 1 residue past where the read stops, is filled in from the germline J gene. The chain is built from TRBV3 and TRBJ2-7; 9 positions agree with TRBD2. The CDR3 is 13 amino acids. Per germline, CDR1 SNHLY and CDR2 FYNGKV (reference sequence). Trimming removed 8 bases from V and 4 bases from J; junction bases left unmatched: 6. CDR3 DNA, as far as it was read: TGTGCCAGCTCCAGGACTGGGGTTTATGAACAGTAC. It translates to CASSRTGVYEQY. The complete CDR3 sequence is CASSRTGVYEQYF.

Regarding this clone: All gene names here are mouse names. The read ends 1 residue shy of where the CDR3 ends; the end is completed using the germline J gene. This sequence joins TRBV3 and TRBJ2-7; perhaps TRBD1 as D (6 bases). V was cut by 3 bases and J by 0 bases, with 9 bases left in between. This CDR3 contains 14 residues. In germline, CDR1 is SNHLY, CDR2 FYNGKV (reference sequence). Incomplete CDR3 DNA: TGTGCCAGCAGCTTGAGGGGGAGCTCCTATGAACAGTAC. It is translated as CASSLRGSSYEQY. The entire CDR3 is CASSLRGSSYEQYF.

With regard to this clone: Mouse gene names apply. The observed sequence ends 1 residue before the CDR3 terminus, with the missing tail filled in from the germline J gene. The rearrangement links TRBV16 to TRBJ2-3; D unresolved. The germline V and J ends were trimmed by 4 bases and 1 base, with 6 bases remaining between them. CDR1 is SGHSA and CDR2 is FRNQAP in the germline V gene. The CDR3 runs 13 residues. CDR3 amino acids: CASSYGGAETLYF. CDR3 bases read: TGTGCAAGCAGCTACGGTGGTGCAGAAACGCTGTAT.

This clone appeared a few times. Each gene name is a mouse one. The sequence runs out 1 residue before the end of the CDR3; the remainder is reconstructed from the germline J gene. The rearrangement uses TRBV3 and TRBJ2-3; TRBD2 matches 12 bases. Germline values: CDR1 SNHLY, CDR2 FYNGKV (reference sequence). V lost 2 bases to trimming and J lost 6 bases; unmatched junction nucleotides: 3. The CDR3 is made up of 15 amino acids. CDR3 amino acids: CASSLRLGGPETLYF. The DNA read from the CDR3 is TGTGCCAGCAGCTTAAGACTGGGGGGGCCCGAAACGCTGTAT.

Turning to this clone: Gene names are mouse gene names. With the read ending 1 residue before the CDR3 end, the germline J gene is used to fill in that end. This chain links TRBV31 with TRBJ2-5, with 11 positions matching TRBD1. Losses at the gene ends were 2 bases for V and 2 bases for J; bases not matched to a gene: 3. Germline CDR1 reads GKSSPN; CDR2 reads SITVG. The CDR3 length is 15 residues. CDR3 in amino acids: CAWSRGTGGQDTQYF. The sequenced CDR3 bases are TGTGCCTGGAGTAGAGGGACAGGGGGCCAAGACACCCAGTAC.

Worth noting for this clone: Mouse germline and gene names are used. The read ends 1 residue early relative to the CDR3; the germline J gene fills the gap. The gene calls are TRBV12-2 and TRBJ2-1, with TRBD2 matching 11 bases. This CDR3 has 15 residues. V shed 2 bases and J 5 bases; nucleotides not matched to a gene: 4. The germline CDR1 and CDR2 sequences are SGHLS and HYDKME. The CDR3 protein is CASSPYWGGHAEQFF. Incomplete CDR3 DNA: TGTGCCAGCTCTCCCTACTGGGGGGGCCATGCTGAGCAGTTC.

The sample holds one count of this clone. Gene names and germline refer to mouse. The CDR3 end is not reached by the read, which stops 1 residue before it; the germline J gene fills it in. The identical CDR3 is also encoded by other nucleotide sequences in the sample. V usage is TRBV26 and J usage is TRBJ2-3; D is undetermined. CDR3 length: 12 amino acids. The V end lost 2 bases, the J end lost 3 bases, and 3 bases lay between the germline ends. Germline CDR1 reads KGHPV; CDR2 reads FQNQEV (reference sequence). The sequenced CDR3 bases are TGTGCCAGCAGTCTGGGGGCAGAAACGCTGTAT. It codes for CASSLGAETLY. The full CDR3 is CASSLGAETLYF.

Concerning this clone itself: The gene symbols are mouse symbols. The missing CDR3 end, 1 residue past where the read stops, is filled in from the germline J gene. This chain uses TRBV3 with TRBJ2-4; 8 nucleotides agree with TRBD1. J gave up 3 bases and V 5 bases, and 4 bases lay outside the gene matches. This CDR3 is built from 14 residues. CDR1 is SNHLY, CDR2 FYNGKV, per germline (reference sequence). The part of the CDR3 DNA that was read is TGTGCCAGCAGCCTCACAGGGGGGCAAAACACCTTGTAC. Translation: CASSLTGGQNTLY. The entire CDR3 protein reads CASSLTGGQNTLYF.

Turning to this clone: The gene symbols are mouse symbols. The read finishes 1 residue shy of the CDR3 end, and the germline J gene is used to complete it. V and J are TRBV12-2 and TRBJ1-6; D is undetermined. TRBJ1-6 is an ORF, with its function uncertain. The germline V gene has CDR1 SGHLS and CDR2 HYDKME. This CDR3 has 14 residues. Trimming removed 0 bases at V and 5 bases at J, with 7 bases between. The CDR3 region is CASSLAGNNSPLYF. The DNA read from the CDR3 is TGTGCCAGCTCTCTCGCCGGGAATAATTCGCCCCTCTAC.

This clone was recorded a few times. The gene names here belong to mouse. The CDR3 extends 1 residue past the end of the read, so its final part is completed from the germline J gene. The V gene is TRBV20, the J gene TRBJ1-1, with 9 bases lining up with TRBD1. Trimming at V came to 4 bases and at J to 2 bases, leaving 2 bases not matched to a gene. The germline V gene has CDR1 GFQATS and CDR2 STVNSAI. The CDR3 has 13 residues. The CDR3 loop reads CGAITGGNTEVFF. The covered CDR3 bases are TGTGGTGCTATTACAGGGGGCAACACAGAAGTCTTC.

As to this clone: Gene names are mouse gene names. The CDR3 goes on 1 residue after the read ends, and that part is filled in from the germline J gene. V and J are TRBV3 and TRBJ2-1; D unresolved. This CDR3 has 13 residues. V was trimmed by 2 bases and J by 4 bases, leaving 6 bases between them. From germline, CDR1 is SNHLY and CDR2 FYNGKV (reference sequence). The chain's CDR3 is CASSLRQYAEQFF. CDR3 bases read: TGTGCCAGCAGCTTACGACAATATGCTGAGCAGTTC.

This clone showed up just once. Gene names and germline refer to mouse. CDR3 residues: CASSLFNQDTQYF. CDR3 DNA, as far as it was read: TGTGCCAGCAGTCTGTTTAACCAAGACACCCAGTAC. The V gene is TRBV26, the J gene TRBJ2-5; no clear D. The read halts 1 residue ahead of the CDR3 end, with the missing end drawn from the germline J gene. V was trimmed by 1 base and J by 0 bases, leaving 2 bases between them. Looked up from germline, CDR1 is KGHPV and CDR2 is FQNQEV (reference sequence). The CDR3 has 13 amino acids.

Comments on this clone: Germline and genes: mouse. The read ends 1 residue before the CDR3 terminus; that terminus is restored from the germline J gene. The chain carries TRBV23 and TRBJ1-4. The CDR3 is made up of 15 amino acids. Per the germline V gene, CDR1 is KGHTA and CDR2 is FQNQQP. CDR3 bases read: TGCTCCAGCAGTCAATCAGGGGCCCCCAACGAAAGATTATTT. Translation gives CSSSQSGAPNERLF. The whole CDR3 sequence is CSSSQSGAPNERLFF.

This clone is labeled as medium-sized. Gene names and germline match the mouse. Read sequence stops 1 residue before the CDR3 end, and the germline J gene provides the missing end. This chain joins TRBV23 and TRBJ2-2; no check of the table's D call, TRBD1, against the DNA was made. This CDR3 has 14 residues. Germline assignment: CDR1 KGHTA and CDR2 FQNQQP. The sequenced CDR3 bases are TGCTCCAGCAGTCAACAAATAAACACCGGGCAGCTCTAC. Residues: CSSSQQINTGQLY. The CDR3 in its entirety is CSSSQQINTGQLYF.

With regard to this clone: Gene names follow the mouse nomenclature. Coverage ceases 1 residue before the CDR3 finishes, and the germline J gene fills in the end. This chain connects TRBV5 to TRBJ2-7; 10 nucleotides line up with TRBD2. The germline CDR1 and CDR2 sequences are LGHNA and YNLKQL (reference sequence). CDR3 length equals 14 residues. With V trimmed by 4 bases and J by 3 bases, 3 bases remained unmatched. CDR3 bases read: TGTGCCAGCAGCCCAGACTGGGGGGTCTATGAACAGTAC. Its translation: CASSPDWGVYEQY. In full, the CDR3 is CASSPDWGVYEQYF.

A note on this clone: Here the gene names and germline are mouse. The CDR3 is cut off 1 residue early in the read; its end comes from the germline J gene. This chain connects TRBV29 to TRBJ2-7; 7 nucleotides align to TRBD2. Germline assignment: CDR1 MSHET and CDR2 SYDVDS. This CDR3 spans 13 amino acids. The V and J ends lost 0 bases and 6 bases, in that order; junction bases with no gene match: 2. The covered CDR3 bases are TGTGCTAGCAGTTTATCGTGGGGGGTTGAACAGTAC. Translated: CASSLSWGVEQY. The CDR3 as a whole reads CASSLSWGVEQYF.

In its sample, this clone ranks as medium-sized. Here the gene names and germline are mouse. Sequencing ends 1 residue short of the CDR3 end; the germline J gene provides the rest. The gene calls are TRBV26 and TRBJ2-7; 8 bases line up with TRBD1. CDR3 length: 14 residues. The V gene's germline CDR1 is KGHPV and CDR2 FQNQEV (reference sequence). With 1 base clipped from V and 7 bases from J, the junction kept 6 bases outside the gene matches. CDR3 DNA, as far as it was read: TGTGCCAGCAGTCTGTGGCAGGGGGCGAAGGAACAGTAC. This sequence encodes CASSLWQGAKEQY. The entire CDR3 is CASSLWQGAKEQYF.

This clone has just a few counts. Genes here carry mouse names. The sequence runs out 1 residue before the end of the CDR3; the remainder is reconstructed from the germline J gene. V gene TRBV26 combines with J gene TRBJ1-3; D remains unclear. The CDR3 is 12 residues long. CDR1 is KGHPV, CDR2 FQNQEV, per germline (reference sequence). The germline V and J ends were trimmed by 7 bases and 0 bases, with 4 bases remaining between them. CDR3 bases read: TGTGCCAGCACAGATTCTGGAAATACGCTCTAT. This translates into CASTDSGNTLY. The complete CDR3 sequence is CASTDSGNTLYF.

Regarding this clone: Mouse gene names and germline throughout. Partial CDR3 DNA: TGTGCCAGCAGTGAGGGGTCTAGTCAAAACACCTTGTAC. Its translation: CASSEGSSQNTLY. The CDR3 in full is CASSEGSSQNTLYF. The chain carries TRBV26 and TRBJ2-4; TRBD1 is a possible D gene (5 bases). The read is 1 residue too short to cover the CDR3 end, so that end is filled in from the germline J gene. The CDR3 is made up of 14 amino acids. Trimming took off 5 bases at V and 0 bases at J, with 9 bases between the two ends. Germline values: CDR1 KGHPV, CDR2 FQNQEV (reference sequence).

About this clone itself: Gene labels here are mouse ones. The sequenced fragment ends 1 residue before the CDR3 boundary, so the rest is inferred from the germline J gene. The V and J genes are TRBV3 and TRBJ2-7, with 8 bases aligning to TRBD2. The CDR3 length is 14 residues. V was pared by 1 base and J by 6 bases, with 5 bases of the junction left unmatched. CDR1 SNHLY and CDR2 FYNGKV come from the germline V gene (reference sequence). Incomplete CDR3 DNA: TGTGCCAGCAGCTTAGAGGGGGGGCGCGCTGAACAGTAC. This sequence encodes CASSLEGGRAEQY. The whole CDR3 sequence reads CASSLEGGRAEQYF.